The text below deals with one T cell receptor beta chain. The antigen remains unidentified. The donors were in the roughly 110-subject validation cohort, distinct from the roughly 600-subject first cohort. Clones were read by immunoSEQ multiplex PCR, and TCRdb kept only the in-frame ones, dropping some. The profile shows about 110,000 clones, roughly 90% of them singletons. This sample stems from a study of cytomegalovirus exposure and HLA in healthy donors. Study-wide context: The roughly 110 validation repertoires were produced on the same platform as the roughly 700 repertoires of the first cohort. This was reported in a later analysis. Overall study findings and caveats: Subsequent analysis revealed that first-cohort TCR clusters tended to co-occur in the roughly 120 validation repertoires.

The germline CDR1 and CDR2 sequences are MDHEN and SYDVKM. The germline V and J ends were trimmed by 6 bases and 0 bases, with 21 bases remaining between them. This CDR3 is built from 18 residues. The TCR was taken from a woman under 30 in good health and CMV-seronegative. Sequenced material: PBMCs. The genes are TRBV28 and TRBJ1-5, with D possibly matching TRBD1 (6 bases). The CDR3 is CASSTQKGQPNSNQPQHF. CDR3 sequence (DNA): TGTGCCAGCAGCACCCAGAAGGGACAACCTAATAGCAATCAGCCCCAGCATTTT.